This record concerns one TCR beta chain sequence. What it binds is not known. This record belongs to a study of cytotoxic CD8 clonotypes in ibrutinib-treated CLL. The germline gives CDR1 SGHRS, CDR2 YFSETQ. Trimming at V came to 0 bases and at J to 4 bases, leaving 5 bases not matched to a gene. This CDR3 contains 16 residues. The study, taken as a whole, reports: Under therapy, public clonotypes either contracted or stayed stable, and they were uncommon.

Libraries were prepared by immunoSEQ multiplex PCR; TCRdb keeps only in-frame clonotypes and omits some of them. The sample has tens of thousands of clones, around 69% seen once. The rearrangement links TRBV5-1 to TRBJ2-1; TRBD1 matches at 9 bases. The TCR sequence derives from a human donor with chronic lymphocytic leukemia. The source was PBMCs, collected at disease progression, from a patient treated with ibrutinib. The CDR3 is CASSLGETGGYNEQFF. As DNA, the CDR3 is TGCGCCAGCAGCTTGGGCGAGACAGGGGGATACAATGAGCAGTTCTTC. Using reference TRBV5-1 and TRBJ2-1 for the parts outside the CDR3, the full variable domain is KAGVTQTPRYLIKTRGQQVTLSCSPISGHRSVSWYQQTPGQGLQFLFEYFSETQRNKGNFPGRFSGRQFSNSRSEMNVSTLELGDSALYLCASSLGETGGYNEQFFGPGTRLTVL.